One sample yielded the 29 T cell receptor beta chains listed below, sequenced in a study of human T cells and chemical hapten exposure. Time point of the sample: pre-sensitization, week 0. Treatment specified: therapeutic diphenylcyclopropenone sensitization with weekly scalp DPC. MiXCR was run by TCRdb on the RACE reads, yielding one entry per CDR3 protein. Among over 35,000 distinct CDR3 sequences listed, roughly a tenth were seen once. Here the sequenced sample was whole blood, taken in connection with sensitization to the hapten diphenylcyclopropenone (DPC). These receptors all come from a man aged 30 to 45 with alopecia areata. Some clones in this sample may be carry-over from other donors' samples.

This clonotype was recorded at least ten times. The chain is built from TRBV11-2 and TRBJ1-6; tentative D call: TRBD1 (5 bases). Trimming removed 3 bases from V and 0 bases from J, with 12 bases in between. This CDR3 comprises 17 residues. Per the germline V gene, CDR1 is SGHAT and CDR2 is FQNNGV. The CDR3 reads CASSFGGTSSYNSPLHF. The CDR3 coding sequence is TGTGCCAGCAGCTTCGGGGGAACCAGCTCCTATAATTCACCCCTCCACTTT.

This clonotype was counted at least ten times. The V and J genes are TRBV3-1 and TRBJ2-7; no definite D call. This CDR3 comprises 12 residues. From germline, CDR1 is LGHDT and CDR2 YNNKEL (reference sequence). The V and J ends lost 0 bases and 0 bases respectively, with 0 bases between them. For the CDR3, the DNA is TGTGCCAGCAGCCAAGACTCCTACGAGCAGTACTTC. Its protein product is CASSQDSYEQYF.

This chain links TRBV20-1 with TRBJ2-7; a possible D gene is TRBD1 (6 bases). Germline values: CDR1 DFQATT, CDR2 SNEGSKA (reference sequence). The CDR3 length is 13 residues. The V and J ends lost 4 bases and 2 bases respectively, with 12 bases between them. The CDR3 region is CSATRDITYEQYV. CDR3 nucleotide sequence: TGCAGTGCTACCCGGGACATAACCTACGAGCAGTACGTC.

This clonotype was detected only a few times. This chain joins TRBV12-3 or TRBV12-4 and TRBJ1-1; 9 nucleotides match TRBD1. CDR3 length equals 16 residues. J lost 5 bases, V lost 2 bases, and 9 bases had no gene match. The CDR3 DNA reads TGTGCCAGCAGTTTAATCCCGGGACAGGGAATGACTGAAGCTTTCTTT. This encodes CASSLIPGQGMTEAFF.

In this sample, this clonotype turned up a few times. The V and J genes are TRBV9 and TRBJ2-1, with 7 bases lining up with TRBD2. CDR1 is SGDLS, CDR2 YYNGEE, per germline. After removal of 3 bases from V and 12 bases from J, the junction contained 6 bases not matched to a gene. The CDR3 length is 12 residues. CDR3 amino acids: CASSASGKAQFF. The CDR3 DNA follows: TGTGCCAGCAGCGCCAGCGGGAAGGCGCAGTTCTTC.

The table lists this clonotype with many counts. The J gene is TRBJ2-3, the V gene TRBV19, with 9 bases lining up with TRBD2. Germline lookup yields CDR1 LNHDA and CDR2 SQIVND (reference sequence). V shed 5 bases and J 2 bases; nucleotides not matched to a gene: 5. This CDR3 comprises 15 residues. CDR3 DNA: TGTGCCAGTAGTTACCCGGGACTAGCCACAGATACGCAGTATTTT. It encodes CASSYPGLATDTQYF.

The chain couples TRBV6-5 to TRBJ2-1; TRBD2 agrees at 8 bases. Germline V CDR1 and CDR2: MNHEY, SVGAGI. There are 16 residues in the CDR3. V lost 4 bases, J lost 9 bases, and 14 bases stayed unmatched. The CDR3 DNA follows: TGTGCCAGCAGTTCCCCTCCGGGACTAGGACGAGGTGAGCAGTTCTTC. This codes for CASSSPPGLGRGEQFF.

This clonotype was observed many times. This chain uses TRBV12-3 or TRBV12-4 with TRBJ2-7; 9 bases are a match to TRBD2. This CDR3 is 14 amino acids long. Unmatched junction bases numbered 6, after V lost 3 bases and J lost 6 bases. This CDR3 reads CASSLAGGPFEQYV. Written as DNA, the CDR3 is TGTGCCAGCAGTTTGGCGGGAGGGCCTTTCGAGCAGTACGTC.

There are a few counts of this clonotype. The chain uses TRBV11-3 and TRBJ2-5; no clear D. The CDR3 is 12 residues long. Per germline, CDR1 SGHNT and CDR2 YENEEA. Trimming shortened V by 5 bases and J by 4 bases, and 8 bases separated the two germline ends. The CDR3 reads CASSQTRETQYF. CDR3 DNA: TGTGCCAGCAGCCAAACACGAGAGACCCAGTACTTC.

This clonotype occurred a few times. The chain is built from TRBV20-1 and TRBJ1-1; 10 bases are shared with TRBD1. Unmatched junction bases numbered 4, after V lost 6 bases and J lost 3 bases. CDR1 DFQATT and CDR2 SNEGSKA come from the germline V gene (reference sequence). The CDR3 totals 13 residues. Here the CDR3 DNA reads TGCAGTGCGCAGGGGACAGGGGACACTGAAGCTTTCTTT. Protein sequence: CSAQGTGDTEAFF.

V is TRBV2 and J is TRBJ1-5; 9 bases are a match to TRBD1. Trimming at V came to 6 bases and at J to 6 bases, leaving 15 bases not matched to a gene. The CDR3 totals 17 residues. In germline, CDR1 is SNHLY, CDR2 FYNNEI. The CDR3 here is CASRDDRDRELGQPQHF. CDR3 DNA: TGTGCCAGCAGGGACGACCGGGACAGGGAACTCGGTCAGCCCCAGCATTTT.

The table lists this clonotype with many counts. This chain links TRBV5-6 with TRBJ2-7; D unresolved. The CDR3 totals 15 residues. Germline CDR1 SGHDT, CDR2 YYEEEE. Trimming stripped 0 bases from V and 0 bases from J, with 10 bases between. The DNA for the CDR3 is TGTGCCAGCAGCTTGGCCCCGGCAGCCTCCTACGAGCAGTACTTC. Its protein is CASSLAPAASYEQYF. Filled out from reference TRBV5-6 and TRBJ2-7, the complete variable domain reads DAGVTQSPTHLIKTRGQQVTLRCSPKSGHDTVSWYQQALGQGPQFIFQYYEEEERQRGNFPDRFSGHQFPNYSSELNVNALLLGDSALYLCASSLAPAASYEQYFGPGTRLTVT.

The chain uses TRBV7-9 and TRBJ2-5, with TRBD2 as a possible D gene (5 bases). Trimming took 3 bases from V and 5 from J, leaving 10 bases between them. There are 13 residues in the CDR3. Germline V gives CDR1 SEHNR, CDR2 FQNEAQ (reference sequence). CDR3 protein: CASSLDGMETQYF. CDR3 bases: TGTGCCAGCAGCTTGGACGGGATGGAGACCCAGTACTTC.

This clonotype has ten or more counts. This rearrangement joins TRBV12-3 or TRBV12-4 to TRBJ2-2; D gene unclear. The V end lost 6 bases, the J end lost 1 base, and 6 bases lay between the germline ends. The CDR3 extends over 13 amino acids. CDR3 sequence (DNA): TGTGCCAGCAGGAAGGAGAACACCGGGGAGCTGTTTTTT. Amino acids: CASRKENTGELFF.

This clonotype was seen repeatedly, ten times or more. This rearrangement joins TRBV3-1 to TRBJ2-1; D remains ambiguous. Germline V gene lookup returns CDR1 LGHDT and CDR2 YNNKEL (reference sequence). V was clipped by 3 bases and J by 10 bases, with 13 bases between them. The CDR3 sequence is 13 residues long. For the CDR3, the DNA is TGTGCCAGCAGCCAGCCCAACTCGTGGGAGCAGTTCTTC. It encodes CASSQPNSWEQFF.

This clonotype was detected many times. CDR3 DNA: TGTGCCATCAGTGAGTCTGGAGGGTATGAGCAGTTCTTC. It encodes CAISESGGYEQFF. The chain has TRBV10-3 and TRBJ2-1, with a possible D match to TRBD2 (6 bases). The germline V gene has CDR1 ENHRY and CDR2 SYGVKD. The CDR3 totals 13 residues. Trimming stripped 0 bases from V and 8 bases from J, with 8 bases between.

This sequence joins TRBV25-1 and TRBJ2-1; TRBD1 matches 7 bases. The V gene's germline CDR1 is MGHDK and CDR2 SYGVNS. The CDR3 covers 15 residues. Trimming removed 5 bases from V and 5 bases from J; junction bases left unmatched: 9. The CDR3 loop is CASSPPRQGNNEQFF. CDR3 in DNA: TGTGCCAGCAGTCCACCGAGACAGGGAAACAATGAGCAGTTCTTC.

To note about this clonotype: A much bigger clone sits one base away, suggesting this may be a read error. The rearrangement uses TRBV6-2 or TRBV6-3 and TRBJ2-3; 7 bases are a match to TRBD2. Germline V gene lookup returns CDR1 MNHEY and CDR2 SVGEGT. This CDR3 comprises 18 residues. The CDR3 nucleotides are TGTACCAGCAGTTACTCACTGGTTGCGGGAGCAGACACAGATACGCAGTATTTT. Protein sequence: CTSSYSLVAGADTDTQYF.

This clonotype occurred a few times. The chain recombines TRBV9 with TRBJ2-1, with no clear D. This CDR3 is built from 11 residues. CDR1 is SGDLS, CDR2 YYNGEE, per germline. V was trimmed by 0 bases and J by 10 bases, leaving 5 bases between them. The DNA for the CDR3 is TGTGCCAGCAGCGTAGGGTACGAGCAGTTCTTC. This sequence encodes CASSVGYEQFF.

The chain couples TRBV29-1 to TRBJ2-1; D is unclear. The germline V and J ends were trimmed by 4 bases and 10 bases, with 23 bases remaining between them. Per germline, CDR1 SQVTM and CDR2 ANQGSEA. This CDR3 has 15 amino acids. The CDR3 bases are TGCAGCGTTGGTTTTAGGCAGAAACTATATTCGGAGCAGTTCTTC. The encoded protein is CSVGFRQKLYSEQFF.

J is TRBJ2-3 and V is TRBV6-6; 9 nucleotides align to TRBD2. The CDR3 has 16 residues. Unmatched junction bases numbered 4, after V lost 0 bases and J lost 3 bases. Germline CDR1 reads MNHNY; CDR2 reads SVGAGI (reference sequence). The CDR3 region has the DNA TGTGCCAGCAGTTACTCTCGCGGGAGGGCGACAGATACGCAGTATTTT. It translates to CASSYSRGRATDTQYF.

J is TRBJ2-1 and V is TRBV7-6, with D possibly matching TRBD1 (6 bases). V was clipped by 2 bases and J by 12 bases, with 11 bases between them. CDR3 size: 12 residues. Looked up from germline, CDR1 is SGHVS and CDR2 is FNYEAQ. The CDR3 here is CASSLPGAPQFF. CDR3 sequence (DNA): TGTGCCAGCAGCTTACCAGGGGCGCCGCAGTTCTTC.

Many counts were recorded for this clonotype. This chain joins TRBV20-1 and TRBJ2-3, with 12 positions matching TRBD2. The V gene end was trimmed by 3 bases and the J gene end by 1 base; junction bases not matched to a gene: 2. Germline-derived CDR1 and CDR2 are DFQATT and SNEGSKA (reference sequence). This CDR3 region has 15 residues. Here the CDR3 reads CSASGLAGRTDTQYF. The CDR3 region has the DNA TGCAGTGCTAGTGGACTAGCGGGGCGCACAGATACGCAGTATTTT.

This clonotype was found many times. This chain uses TRBV20-1 with TRBJ2-1; 10 nucleotides match TRBD2. The CDR3 contains 15 residues. Unmatched junction bases numbered 5, after V lost 5 bases and J lost 1 base. Germline assignment: CDR1 DFQATT and CDR2 SNEGSKA (reference sequence). The CDR3 DNA sequence: TGCAGTGCTCGCGTAGCGGGAGGATCCTACAATGAGCAGTTCTTC. It codes for CSARVAGGSYNEQFF.

This clonotype was counted at least ten times. The chain combines TRBV24-1 with TRBJ2-4, with D perhaps given as TRBD1 or TRBD2 (6 bases each). V dropped 5 bases and J dropped 2 bases, with 9 bases sitting between them. This CDR3 is 14 amino acids long. From germline, CDR1 is KGHDR and CDR2 SFDVKD. The CDR3 loop reads CATSVGGTKNIQYF. The CDR3 DNA reads as TGTGCCACCAGTGTGGGGGGCACCAAAAACATTCAGTACTTC.

The chain combines TRBV7-2 with TRBJ2-3, with unresolved D. The CDR3 runs to 14 residues. V was cut by 0 bases and J by 5 bases, with 9 bases left in between. CDR1 SGHTA and CDR2 FQGNSA come from the germline V gene. The CDR3 here is CASSLAQTVDTQYF. The CDR3 coding sequence is TGTGCCAGCAGCTTAGCTCAGACGGTAGATACGCAGTATTTT.

The chain carries TRBV4-2 and TRBJ2-3; 7 bases line up with TRBD2. The CDR3 is made up of 16 amino acids. V lost 1 base to trimming and J lost 3 bases; unmatched junction nucleotides: 7. Germline V CDR1 and CDR2: LGHNA, YNFKEQ. The chain's CDR3 is CASSQGLAAGTDTQYF. The CDR3 DNA reads TGTGCCAGCAGCCAAGGGCTAGCGGCGGGTACAGATACGCAGTATTTT.

The table lists this clonotype with many counts. This rearrangement joins TRBV28 to TRBJ1-2; 10 bases are shared with TRBD1. The V and J ends lost 3 bases and 7 bases, in that order; junction bases with no gene match: 5. The germline V gene encodes CDR1 MDHEN and CDR2 SYDVKM. This CDR3 comprises 14 residues. CDR3 nucleotides: TGTGCCAGCAGTTTTGCGGGACAGGGGATTGGCTACACCTTC. Protein product: CASSFAGQGIGYTF.

The chain joins TRBV20-1 to TRBJ1-6, with TRBD1 identical over 9 bases. Per the germline V gene, CDR1 is DFQATT and CDR2 is SNEGSKA (reference sequence). V lost 6 bases and J lost 7; bases outside the gene matches: 10. This CDR3 spans 15 amino acids. The CDR3 DNA reads as TGCAGTGCCAGATCACAGGGGGCGAGGAATTCACCCCTCCACTTT. Encoded protein: CSARSQGARNSPLHF.